The 17 T cell receptor beta chains below all came from one sample that was sequenced in a study of T cells after posttransplantation cyclophosphamide. TCRdb keeps only in-frame clones here, not all; method: immunoSEQ multiplex PCR. This repertoire holds tens of thousands of clones, and none appear only once. Sequenced material: PBMCs. Receptors originate from a woman aged 55-70 years in good health, CMV-negative, and a related stem cell transplant donor.

This clone was observed a few times. The CDR3: CASSQGQGGETQYF. CDR3 coding DNA: TGTGCCAGCAGCCAGGGACAGGGTGGAGAGACCCAGTACTTC. The chain uses TRBV9 and TRBJ2-5; TRBD1 matches 9 bases. This CDR3 region has 14 residues. From germline, CDR1 is SGDLS and CDR2 YYNGEE. Trimming took 4 bases from V and 4 from J; bases not matched to a gene: 5.

This clone appeared many times. The V gene is TRBV6-5, the J gene TRBJ1-2, with a weak D call TRBD1 (6 bases). CDR1 and CDR2 from the germline V gene are MNHEY and SVGAGI. The CDR3 consists of 13 residues. The V gene lost 5 bases and the J gene lost 3 bases, with 10 bases spanning the gap. In nucleotides, the CDR3 is TGTGCCAGCAGTGCGGGGGCAGACTATGGCTACACCTTC. Protein product: CASSAGADYGYTF.

This clone was counted ten times or more. The rearrangement links TRBV13 to TRBJ1-2, with unresolved D. V was trimmed by 5 bases and J by 4 bases, leaving 14 bases between them. The germline gives CDR1 PRHDT, CDR2 FYEKMQ (reference sequence). This CDR3 has 14 amino acids. CDR3 DNA: TGTGCCAGCAGCGACCCCGGGGTAACCTATGGCTACACCTTC. The encoded protein is CASSDPGVTYGYTF.

This clone was recorded many times. The chain links TRBV4-1 to TRBJ1-1, with D possibly being TRBD1 (5 bases). V was trimmed by 2 bases and J by 0 bases, leaving 10 bases between them. The V gene's germline CDR1 is MGHRA and CDR2 YSYEKL. The CDR3 contains 15 residues. In nucleotides, the CDR3 is TGCGCCAGCAGCCAAAGAACGGGGGTGAACACTGAAGCTTTCTTT. It specifies CASSQRTGVNTEAFF.

The sample holds many counts of this clone. The chain uses TRBV28 and TRBJ2-6; no definite D call. The CDR3 is 12 amino acids. Germline V gene data show CDR1 as MDHEN and CDR2 as SYDVKM. Trimming pared 4 bases from V and 9 bases from J, leaving 7 bases between. The CDR3: CASSSGINVLTF. DNA for the CDR3: TGTGCCAGCAGTTCAGGAATCAACGTCCTGACTTTC. The full variable domain, with the rest looked up from reference TRBV28 and TRBJ2-6, is DVKVTQSSRYLVKRTGEKVFLECVQDMDHENMFWYRQDPGLGLRLIYFSYDVKMKEKGDIPEGYSVSREKKERFSLILESASTNQTSMYLCASSSGINVLTFGAGSRLTVL.

The chain couples TRBV5-1 to TRBJ2-7; D is undetermined. The length of the CDR3 is 13 residues. Germline CDR1 and CDR2: SGHRS and YFSETQ. The V and J ends lost 0 bases and 2 bases respectively, with 6 bases between them. In DNA form, the CDR3 reads TGCGCCAGCAGCTTGGCAATTCCCTACGAGCAGTACTTC. Translating gives CASSLAIPYEQYF.

This clone was picked up a small number of times. Sequence at one end of the junction differs from germline and may be a read error. V usage is TRBV6-6 and J usage is TRBJ2-7; possible D gene TRBD2, 7 bases. The germline V gene has CDR1 MNHNY and CDR2 SVGAGI (reference sequence). The CDR3 contains 16 residues. The CDR3, as DNA: TGTGCCAGCCGCTTTAATCCACAGGGAGGGTCCTACCAGCAGTACTTC. It is translated as CASRFNPQGGSYQQYF.

This clone was seen more than once but under ten times. This chain uses TRBV13 with TRBJ2-3, with TRBD1 matching 7 bases. In germline, CDR1 is PRHDT, CDR2 FYEKMQ (reference sequence). This CDR3 is 15 amino acids long. J gave up 0 bases and V 1 base, and 1 base lay outside the gene matches. CDR3: CASSLAGQSTDTQYF. CDR3 sequence (DNA): TGTGCCAGCAGCTTAGCGGGACAGAGCACAGATACGCAGTATTTT. Looking up the rest from reference TRBV13 and TRBJ2-3 gives the full variable domain: AAGVIQSPRHLIKEKRETATLKCYPIPRHDTVYWYQQGPGQDPQFLISFYEKMQSDKGSIPDRFSAQQFSDYHSELNMSSLELGDSALYFCASSLAGQSTDTQYFGPGTRLTVL.

The chain links TRBV27 to TRBJ2-3, with a weak D call TRBD2 (6 bases). V was shortened by 5 bases and J by 0 bases, with 21 bases between the two germline ends. Germline CDR1 is MNHEY and CDR2 is SMNVEV (reference sequence). The CDR3 totals 18 residues. The CDR3 DNA sequence: TGTGCCAGCAGTCTTACATCCGCGGGACTTGGAAGCACAGATACGCAGTATTTT. This gives the protein CASSLTSAGLGSTDTQYF.

This clone was detected a few times. This rearrangement joins TRBV27 to TRBJ2-3; the match to TRBD1 covers 10 bases. Looked up from germline, CDR1 is MNHEY and CDR2 is SMNVEV (reference sequence). This CDR3 region has 15 residues. Trimming cost V 5 bases and J 3 bases; bases outside gene matches: 5. This chain's CDR3 is CASSRPGQGTDTQYF. CDR3 nucleotide sequence: TGTGCCAGCAGTAGACCGGGACAGGGGACAGATACGCAGTATTTT.

This clone occurred many times. The V and J genes are TRBV5-4 and TRBJ2-7; TRBD1 matches at 7 bases. This CDR3 is built from 13 residues. V trimming: 4 bases; J trimming: 6 bases; junction bases outside the gene matches: 7. Germline lookup yields CDR1 SGHNT and CDR2 YYREEE (reference sequence). DNA of the CDR3: TGTGCCAGCAGCCGGTTGACAGGGCTCGAGCAGTACTTC. Its translation is CASSRLTGLEQYF. The complete variable domain, with remaining parts taken from reference TRBV5-4 and TRBJ2-7, reads ETGVTQSPTHLIKTRGQQVTLRCSSQSGHNTVSWYQQALGQGPQFIFQYYREEENGRGNFPPRFSGLQFPNYSSELNVNALELDDSALYLCASSRLTGLEQYFGPGTRLTVT.

This clone was detected ten times or more. This rearrangement joins TRBV12-3 or TRBV12-4 to TRBJ2-7; 11 bases are a match to TRBD1. The V segment lost 6 bases and the J segment 5 bases; nucleotides outside the gene matches: 12. The CDR3 extends over 16 amino acids. The CDR3 protein is CASSTAGTGGRDEQYF. The CDR3 nucleotides read TGTGCCAGCAGCACCGCCGGGACAGGGGGACGAGACGAGCAGTACTTC.

This chain links TRBV10-2 with TRBJ2-2; D might be TRBD2 (6 bases). The CDR3 has 13 amino acids. Trimming removed 8 bases from V and 5 bases from J, with 12 bases in between. Looked up from germline, CDR1 is WSHSY and CDR2 is SAAADI. The CDR3 nucleotides read TGCGCCAGCTCCAGACTAGGGACCGGGGAGCTGTTTTTT. Its protein product is CASSRLGTGELFF.

This clone was seen many times. The gene calls are TRBV4-3 and TRBJ1-1; 8 bases agree with TRBD1. Germline loops: CDR1 LGHNA, CDR2 YSLEER. CDR3 length: 13 residues. V dropped 4 bases and J dropped 6; count of bases not matched to a gene: 4. CDR3 loop: CASSPTGDPEAFF. The CDR3 nucleotides read TGCGCCAGCAGCCCGACAGGGGACCCTGAAGCTTTCTTT.

This clone was seen at least ten times. The V and J genes are TRBV5-1 and TRBJ2-5; 9 positions agree with TRBD1. This CDR3 contains 15 residues. Germline CDR1 reads SGHRS; CDR2 reads YFSETQ. Losses at the gene ends were 1 base for V and 4 bases for J; bases not matched to a gene: 5. CDR3 nucleotides: TGCGCCAGCAGCTTGATGGGACAGGGCGCAGAGACCCAGTACTTC. This gives the protein CASSLMGQGAETQYF.

This clone has only a few counts. The gene calls are TRBV7-8 and TRBJ2-7, with TRBD1 identical over 8 bases. With 4 bases clipped from V and 5 bases from J, the junction kept 7 bases outside the gene matches. Germline V gene sequence: CDR1 SGHVS, CDR2 FQNEAQ. The CDR3 is 14 amino acids. The CDR3 region has the DNA TGTGCCAGCAGCTCCTGGACAGGGAGAGACGAGCAGTACTTC. This encodes CASSSWTGRDEQYF.

This clone has ten or more counts. This CDR3 is CATQDRVDDPAGYTF. CDR3 in DNA: TGTGCCACTCAGGACAGGGTCGATGATCCGGCTGGCTACACCTTC. J is TRBJ1-2 and V is TRBV19, with 8 bases fitting TRBD1. The J segment lost 7 bases and the V segment lost 10 bases, leaving 17 bases of the junction unmatched. Germline CDR1 is LNHDA and CDR2 is SQIVND (reference sequence). The CDR3 runs 15 residues.